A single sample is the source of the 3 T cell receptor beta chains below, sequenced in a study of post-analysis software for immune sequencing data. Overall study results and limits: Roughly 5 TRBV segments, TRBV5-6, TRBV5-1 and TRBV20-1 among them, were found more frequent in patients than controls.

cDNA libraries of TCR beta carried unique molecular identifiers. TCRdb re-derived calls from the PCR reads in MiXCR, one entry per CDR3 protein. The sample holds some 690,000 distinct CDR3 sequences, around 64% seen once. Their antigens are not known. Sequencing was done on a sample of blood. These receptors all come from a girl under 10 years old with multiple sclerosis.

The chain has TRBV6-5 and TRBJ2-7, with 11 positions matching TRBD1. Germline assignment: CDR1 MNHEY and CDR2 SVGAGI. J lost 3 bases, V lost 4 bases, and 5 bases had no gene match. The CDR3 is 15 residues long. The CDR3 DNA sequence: TGTGCCAGCAGTTCTACGGACAGGGGGCTCTACGAGCAGTACTTC. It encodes CASSSTDRGLYEQYF.

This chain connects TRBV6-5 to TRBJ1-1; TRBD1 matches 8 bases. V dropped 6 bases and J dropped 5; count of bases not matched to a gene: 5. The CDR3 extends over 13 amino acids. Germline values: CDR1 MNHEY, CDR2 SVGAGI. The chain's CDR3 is CASSRTGTTEAFF. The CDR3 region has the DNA TGTGCCAGCAGCCGGACAGGGACGACTGAAGCTTTCTTT.

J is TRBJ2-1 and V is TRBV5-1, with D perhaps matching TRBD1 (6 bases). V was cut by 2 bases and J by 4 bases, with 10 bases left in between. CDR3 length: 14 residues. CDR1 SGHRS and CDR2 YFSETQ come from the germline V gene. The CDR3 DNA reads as TGCGCCAGCAGCTTTTCAGGGGAGTACAATGAGCAGTTCTTC. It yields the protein CASSFSGEYNEQFF.